The present T cell receptor (beta chain) was sequenced within a study of STAT5B mutations in CD4+ large granular lymphocyte leukemia. General observations from the study: About 26% of private leukemic clonotypes occurred rarely in other patients' non-leukemic repertoires. Patient CD4-sorted repertoires looked more clonal than healthy CD4+ repertoires, even without putative leukemic clones.

The germline gives CDR1 GTSNPN, CDR2 SVGIG (reference sequence). This CDR3 contains 11 residues. V was cut by 5 bases and J by 1 base, with 5 bases left in between. This clone showed up just once. Its antigen remains unidentified. In the original processing: Productive clonotypes were detectable down to 2.59 x 10-5 frequency. Assay used: immunoSEQ multiplex PCR; TCRdb lists only in-frame clones, some missing. V and J calls and clone size are copied from that table; D and trimming were computed from the DNA. The profile covers tens of thousands of clones, with approximately 80% appearing a single time and approximately 2.3% taken by the ten largest.

The source material was CD4+ T cells from blood buffy coats. The sequence was obtained from a human donor in good health. This chain joins TRBV30 and TRBJ1-1; D remains unclear. The CDR3 sequence: CAWGTNTEAFF. In DNA form, the CDR3 reads TGTGCCTGGGGTACGAACACTGAAGCTTTCTTT. Filled out from reference TRBV30 and TRBJ1-1, the complete variable domain reads SQTIHQWPATLVQPVGSPLSLECTVEGTSNPNLYWYRQAAGRGLQLLFYSVGIGQISSEVPQNLSASRPQDRQFILSSKKLLLSDSGFYLCAWGTNTEAFFGQGTRLTVV.